Presented here are 8 T cell receptor beta chains from one specimen sequenced in a study of T-cell memory formation after mild COVID-19. TCRdb itself ran the 5' RACE reads through MiXCR, one entry per CDR3 protein. Of tens of thousands of distinct CDR3 sequences listed, approximately 25% are singletons. Sequencing was carried out using PBMCs or a T cell subset sorted from them (not recorded which). The origin of the receptors is a young man who had mild COVID-19 (a few samples of this study predate the infection). Cell type and time point are not known.

The chain has TRBV28 and TRBJ2-7, with a tentative D call TRBD1 (5 bases). The V gene's germline CDR1 is MDHEN and CDR2 SYDVKM. This CDR3 comprises 15 residues. V dropped 3 bases and J dropped 2 bases, with 14 bases sitting between them. CDR3 sequence: CASSFTSGQPYEQYF. CDR3 coding DNA: TGTGCCAGCAGTTTCACGTCAGGGCAGCCCTACGAGCAGTACTTC.

The chain links TRBV4-1 to TRBJ1-6; D is uncertain. The CDR3 spans 14 residues. The germline V gene has CDR1 MGHRA and CDR2 YSYEKL. Trimming shortened V by 6 bases and J by 7 bases, and 13 bases separated the two germline ends. CDR3 sequence reads: CASRPFRENSPLHF. CDR3 sequence (DNA): TGCGCCAGCAGACCCTTTAGGGAGAATTCACCCCTCCACTTT.

This clonotype was detected only a few times. The chain recombines TRBV4-3 with TRBJ1-1; no reliable D call. V was clipped by 0 bases and J by 4 bases, with 12 bases between them. This CDR3 has 15 residues. The V gene's germline CDR1 is LGHNA and CDR2 YSLEER. CDR3 protein: CASSQESIGFTEAFF. The CDR3 DNA is TGCGCCAGCAGCCAAGAGAGTATAGGGTTCACTGAAGCTTTCTTT.

This clonotype was seen only a few times. J is TRBJ2-7 and V is TRBV12-3 or TRBV12-4, with D possibly called TRBD1 or TRBD2 (5 bases each). V lost 1 base, J lost 4 bases, and 11 bases lay in between. CDR3 length equals 14 residues. The CDR3 sequence: CASSLVEGWYEQYF. Written as DNA, the CDR3 is TGTGCCAGCAGTTTAGTAGAGGGGTGGTACGAGCAGTACTTC.

This clonotype was picked up a small number of times. The rearrangement links TRBV20-1 to TRBJ1-2; perhaps TRBD1 as D (5 bases). The CDR3 runs 16 residues. CDR1 is DFQATT, CDR2 SNEGSKA, per germline (reference sequence). Trimming took 0 bases from V and 2 from J, leaving 16 bases between them. CDR3 nucleotides: TGCAGTGCTAGAGACCCCGGCGGGGGAACAAACTATGGCTACACCTTC. This translates into CSARDPGGGTNYGYTF.

This sequence joins TRBV4-1 and TRBJ2-1; possibly TRBD2 for D (5 bases). Trimming pared 1 base from V and 8 bases from J, leaving 12 bases between. Germline V CDR1 and CDR2: MGHRA, YSYEKL. This CDR3 region has 14 residues. CDR3 DNA sequence: TGCGCCAGCAGCCAAGCCCCGGGATCGGATGAGCAGTTCTTC. Translation gives CASSQAPGSDEQFF.

A few counts support this clonotype. This rearrangement joins TRBV7-2 to TRBJ2-1; the D gene is possibly TRBD1 (5 bases). Per the germline V gene, CDR1 is SGHTA and CDR2 is FQGNSA. The V and J ends lost 4 bases and 6 bases respectively, with 10 bases between them. The CDR3 runs to 13 residues. In nucleotides, the CDR3 is TGTGCCAGCAGCTCGGGCAGGGCCAATGAGCAGTTCTTC. Protein product: CASSSGRANEQFF.

The rearrangement joins TRBV27 to TRBJ1-5, with D possibly matching TRBD1 (6 bases). This CDR3 has 15 residues. Germline V gene data show CDR1 as MNHEY and CDR2 as SMNVEV (reference sequence). The V gene lost 0 bases and the J gene lost 2 bases, with 8 bases spanning the gap. The CDR3 sequence is CASSLSGGGNQPQHF. The CDR3 DNA sequence: TGTGCCAGCAGTTTATCAGGGGGAGGCAATCAGCCCCAGCATTTT.